These T cell receptor beta chains were read from a single sample in a study of beta chain features in type 1 diabetes. Generated by immunoSEQ multiplex PCR, the TCRdb table keeps only in-frame clones and is missing some. This repertoire shows 150,000 to 190,000 clones, 10% found once; its top ten account for under 0.55%. The sample consisted of central memory CD4+ T cells from blood. Receptors were obtained from a man in his thirties or forties with type 1 diabetes. The CDR3 runs from the conserved cysteine through the conserved F or W. The order of the fields is clone size, J gene, D gene, V gene, CDR3 protein, CDR3 DNA. A D gene is named only where the DNA matches it firmly. For some rows the clone size is stated as once, few or many, or as a class when expanded; others skip it.

- | TRBJ2-7 | - | TRBV14 | CASSPPGTTLYEQYF | TGTGCCAGCAGCCCCCCAGGCACCACCTTATACGAGCAGTACTTC
few | TRBJ2-2 | - | TRBV5-1 | CASSILDSANTGELFF | TGCGCCAGCAGCATATTAGACAGCGCGAACACCGGGGAGCTGTTTTTT
- | TRBJ2-3 | - | TRBV7-9 | CASSLQGSTDTQYF | TGTGCCAGCAGCTTACAGGGGTCCACAGATACGCAGTATTTT
few | TRBJ2-2 | TRBD2 | TRBV4-3 | CASRRGTSGRSGTGELFF | TGCGCCAGCCGTAGGGGGACTAGCGGGAGATCGGGGACCGGGGAGCTGTTTTTT
few | TRBJ2-2 | - | TRBV30 | CAWAANTGELFF | TGTGCCTGGGCGGCGAACACCGGGGAGCTGTTTTTT
- | TRBJ2-1 | TRBD2 | TRBV5-1 | CASSLDSREGHNEQFF | TGCGCCAGCAGCTTGGATTCTCGGGAGGGCCACAATGAGCAGTTCTTC
- | TRBJ2-5 | TRBD2 | TRBV29-1 | CSVGIAGWETQYF | TGCAGCGTTGGGATAGCGGGATGGGAGACCCAGTACTTC
- | TRBJ2-2 | TRBD1 | TRBV7-2 | CASRRQGEANTGELFF | TGTGCCAGCAGGCGACAGGGGGAGGCGAACACCGGGGAGCTGTTTTTT
- | TRBJ2-1 | - | TRBV28 | CASSNYLSNEQFF | TGTGCCAGCAGTAACTACCTATCCAATGAGCAGTTCTTC
few | TRBJ2-6 | TRBD1 | TRBV29-1 | CSVPQTGGFGANVLTF | TGCAGCGTTCCACAAACAGGGGGCTTTGGGGCCAACGTCCTGACTTTC
few | TRBJ2-6 | - | TRBV18 | CASSSGSGANVLTF | TGTGCCAGCTCATCAGGGTCTGGGGCCAACGTCCTGACTTTC
many | TRBJ2-5 | TRBD2 | TRBV7-2 | CASSPRTSGETQYF | TGTGCCAGCAGCCCCCGGACTAGCGGGGAGACCCAGTACTTC
- | TRBJ2-2 | - | TRBV30 | CAWSVFTGGELFF | TGTGCCTGGAGTGTATTTACCGGCGGGGAGCTGTTTTTT
- | TRBJ1-3 | - | TRBV9 | CASSVAGNQAGNTIYF | TGTGCCAGCAGCGTAGCAGGGAACCAGGCTGGAAACACCATATATTTT
- | TRBJ2-7 | - | TRBV4-3 | CASSQSVWLEDEQYF | TGCGCCAGCAGCCAATCCGTGTGGCTCGAGGACGAGCAGTACTTC
few | TRBJ2-4 | - | TRBV7-9 | CASSLAGLRNIQYF | TGTGCCAGCAGCTTAGCGGGGCTGAGGAACATTCAGTACTTC
few | TRBJ2-2 | - | TRBV28 | CASTEFSGRSPGELFF | TGTGCCAGCACCGAATTCTCGGGAAGGTCTCCCGGGGAGCTGTTTTTT
- | TRBJ1-2 | TRBD1 | TRBV10-3 | CATGQGVFYGYTF | TGTGCCACCGGACAGGGGGTATTCTATGGCTACACCTTC
few | TRBJ2-5 | - | TRBV27 | CASSLKYQETQYF | TGTGCCAGCAGTCTAAAGTACCAAGAGACCCAGTACTTC
- | TRBJ1-1 | - | TRBV29-1 | CSVGGRVNTEAFF | TGCAGCGTTGGTGGGCGCGTGAACACTGAAGCTTTCTTT
- | TRBJ1-1 | - | TRBV28 | CASSLGGRRYEYTEAFF | TGTGCCAGCAGTCTGGGGGGTAGGCGGTACGAGTACACTGAAGCTTTCTTT
- | TRBJ2-4 | TRBD2 | TRBV4-2 | CASSQGGGLAKNIQYF | TGTGCCAGCAGCCAAGGGGGGGGACTAGCCAAAAACATTCAGTACTTC
few | TRBJ2-2 | TRBD2 | TRBV7-3 | CASSALTSSSGELFF | TGTGCCAGCAGCGCTCTGACTAGCTCATCCGGGGAGCTGTTTTTT
- | TRBJ2-5 | - | TRBV29-1 | CSVVPGGETQYF | TGCAGCGTTGTTCCGGGCGGGGAGACCCAGTACTTC
- | TRBJ2-7 | - | TRBV25-1 | CASSEVDSSYEQYF | TGTGCCAGCAGTGAGGTTGACAGTTCCTACGAGCAGTACTTC
few | TRBJ2-6 | - | TRBV29-1 | CSVRGTGANVLTF | TGCAGCGTTCGGGGGACTGGGGCCAACGTCCTGACTTTC
few | TRBJ2-2 | TRBD2 | TRBV4-2 | CASSHATSWREDTGELFF | TGTGCCAGCAGCCACGCTACCTCGTGGCGGGAGGACACCGGGGAGCTGTTTTTT